Presented here are 9 T cell receptor beta chains from one specimen sequenced in a study of blood T cell repertoires in COVID-19. Clones were read by immunoSEQ multiplex PCR, and TCRdb kept only the in-frame ones, dropping some. The data contain roughly 500,000 clones, roughly 89% of them seen just once; the ten biggest clones take up over 0.7%. The sample comprised peripheral blood. These receptors all stem from a man between 18 and 29 years old with COVID-19, enrolled during active disease.

This rearrangement joins TRBV10-1 to TRBJ2-2; 9 bases map to TRBD1. Germline CDR1 WNHNN, CDR2 SYGVQD (reference sequence). Unmatched junction bases numbered 5, after V lost 3 bases and J lost 6 bases. The CDR3 loop spans 15 amino acids. The CDR3 region has the DNA TGCGCCAGCAGTGAAGGGGACAGGGAATCCGGGGAGCTGTTTTTT. Translated, it gives CASSEGDRESGELFF.

This clone was recorded only once. This sequence joins TRBV18 and TRBJ1-3, with D perhaps matching TRBD1 (5 bases). Germline CDR1 KGHSH, CDR2 LQKENI. V was clipped by 3 bases and J by 1 base, with 13 bases between them. The CDR3 has 16 residues. For the CDR3, the DNA is TGTGCCAGCTCACCGAATACAGGAACGTCTGGAAACACCATATATTTT. The encoded protein is CASSPNTGTSGNTIYF.

V is TRBV3-1 (or the pseudogene TRBV3-2) and J is TRBJ1-2; 8 nucleotides line up with TRBD1. J gave up 4 bases and V 0 bases, and 13 bases lay outside the gene matches. The CDR3 spans 18 residues. Germline V gene data show CDR1 as LGHDT and CDR2 as YNNKEL (reference sequence). The CDR3 region has the DNA TGTGCCAGCAGCCAAGAGGCCGCTCCGGACAGGGTATTCTATGGCTACACCTTC. This translates into CASSQEAAPDRVFYGYTF.

This rearrangement joins TRBV18 to TRBJ1-4; 9 bases line up with TRBD1. Germline V lookup: CDR1 KGHSH, CDR2 LQKENI. V gave up 2 bases and J gave up 5 bases; unmatched junction bases: 0. The CDR3 length is 14 residues. In nucleotides, the CDR3 is TGTGCCAGCTCACCAGGGACAGGGAATGAAAAACTGTTTTTT. Its translation: CASSPGTGNEKLFF.

This chain uses TRBV6-1 with TRBJ1-4; tentative D call: TRBD1 (5 bases). CDR1 and CDR2 from the germline V gene are MNHNS and SASEGT. V lost 3 bases and J lost 11, with 19 bases in between. The CDR3 length is 15 residues. CDR3 in amino acids: CASSELGTGRGKLFF. CDR3 DNA: TGTGCCAGCAGTGAGCTGGGGACTGGACGGGGGAAACTGTTTTTT.

The genes are TRBV6-6 and TRBJ2-1; the match to TRBD2 covers 15 bases. Germline CDR1 and CDR2: MNHNY and SVGAGI (reference sequence). The CDR3 length is 17 residues. The V segment lost 5 bases and the J segment 5 bases; nucleotides outside the gene matches: 7. In DNA form, the CDR3 reads TGTGCCAGCAGTCCCGGGACTAGCGGGAGGACCCACAATGAGCAGTTCTTC. Translation gives CASSPGTSGRTHNEQFF.

The chain has TRBV3-1 (or the pseudogene TRBV3-2) and TRBJ2-7; 8 bases align to TRBD1. From germline, CDR1 is LGHDT and CDR2 YNNKEL (reference sequence). The CDR3 spans 15 residues. V shed 4 bases and J 0 bases; nucleotides not matched to a gene: 5. CDR3 sequence: CASSPRDRHSYEQYF. In nucleotides, the CDR3 is TGTGCCAGCAGCCCCCGGGACAGGCACTCCTACGAGCAGTACTTC.

This sequence joins TRBV11-2 and TRBJ2-7; D is unresolved. This CDR3 is built from 11 residues. V was cut by 3 bases and J by 11 bases, with 11 bases left in between. The V gene's germline CDR1 is SGHAT and CDR2 FQNNGV. Here the CDR3 reads CASSFNLQEYF. The CDR3 coding sequence is TGTGCCAGCAGCTTTAATCTCCAGGAGTACTTC.

A few counts support this clone. V usage is TRBV3-1 (or the pseudogene TRBV3-2) and J usage is TRBJ1-1; D is unclear. The V gene lost 6 bases and the J gene lost 0 bases, with 11 bases spanning the gap. The CDR3 loop spans 14 amino acids. Germline CDR1 LGHDT, CDR2 YNNKEL (reference sequence). The chain's CDR3 is CASSTPGMNTEAFF. The CDR3 nucleotides read TGTGCCAGCAGTACCCCCGGGATGAACACTGAAGCTTTCTTT.